This is a list of T cell receptor beta chains from one sample in a study of shared clonotypes between healthy human individuals. Sequencing was performed with immunoSEQ multiplex PCR; in TCRdb, only in-frame clones are kept and a portion is missing. The repertoire holds 490,000 or so clones, with about 80% as singletons. Sequencing input: PBMCs. These receptors all come from a woman between 40 and 55 years old in good health. Some clones in this sample may be carry-over from other donors' samples. CDR3s include the opening cysteine and the closing phenylalanine or tryptophan. A D gene is named only where the DNA matches it firmly. Clone size appears in some rows only: once, few, many, or a class for an expanded clone.

CDR3: CASSESEYEQYF; DNA: TGTGCCAGCAGCGAGTCTGAGTACGAGCAGTACTTC; size: few; D: -; J: TRBJ2-7; V: TRBV28
CDR3: CASSWDRGFGELFF; DNA: TGTGCCAGCAGCTGGGACAGGGGATTCGGGGAGCTGTTTTTT; size: -; D: TRBD1; J: TRBJ2-2; V: TRBV7-9
CDR3: CAIYSGSGSYEQYF; DNA: TGTGCCATCTATTCGGGTAGCGGCTCCTACGAGCAGTACTTC; size: -; D: -; J: TRBJ2-7; V: TRBV6-1
CDR3: CASSERGPVNEQFF; DNA: TGTGCCAGCAGTGAAAGAGGGCCCGTGAATGAGCAGTTCTTC; size: -; D: -; J: TRBJ2-1; V: TRBV6-1
CDR3: CASSGAQTGELFF; DNA: TGTGCCAGCTCGGGAGCGCAGACCGGGGAGCTGTTTTTT; size: -; D: -; J: TRBJ2-2; V: TRBV18
CDR3: CASSLVPSNYEQFF; DNA: TGCGCCAGCAGCTTGGTCCCTTCTAATTATGAGCAGTTCTTC; size: -; D: -; J: TRBJ2-1; V: TRBV5-1
CDR3: CASSPRSGTPGETQYF; DNA: TGTGCCAGCTCTCCTCGTAGCGGGACCCCCGGAGAGACCCAGTACTTC; size: -; D: TRBD2; J: TRBJ2-5; V: TRBV18
CDR3: CASSPGLAFEQYF; DNA: TGTGCCAGCAGTCCCGGACTAGCATTCGAGCAGTACTTC; size: -; D: TRBD2; J: TRBJ2-7; V: TRBV2
CDR3: CASSVHQTSGETQYF; DNA: TGTGCCAGCAGCGTCCACCAGACTAGCGGAGAGACCCAGTACTTC; size: -; D: TRBD2; J: TRBJ2-5; V: TRBV9
CDR3: CASLRQVNYEQYF; DNA: TGTGCCAGCTTGAGACAGGTTAACTACGAGCAGTACTTC; size: once; D: -; J: TRBJ2-7; V: TRBV7-2
CDR3: CSTRDSSVYQETQYF; DNA: TGCAGCACGAGGGACAGCTCAGTGTACCAAGAGACCCAGTACTTC; size: -; D: TRBD1; J: TRBJ2-5; V: TRBV29-1
CDR3: CASSAATGEIYEQYF; DNA: TGTGCCAGCTCGGCGGCTACAGGGGAGATCTACGAGCAGTACTTC; size: few; D: TRBD1; J: TRBJ2-7; V: TRBV18
CDR3: CASSLDRAREQYF; DNA: TGCGCCAGCAGCTTGGACAGGGCGCGTGAGCAGTACTTC; size: -; D: -; J: TRBJ2-7; V: TRBV5-1
CDR3: CAGQSDRGLYNEQFF; DNA: TGTGCCGGACAGAGCGACAGGGGGCTCTACAATGAGCAGTTCTTC; size: -; D: TRBD1; J: TRBJ2-1; V: TRBV30
CDR3: CAIRDRISSYEQYF; DNA: TGTGCCATCAGGGACAGGATTTCCTCCTACGAGCAGTACTTC; size: -; D: TRBD1; J: TRBJ2-7; V: TRBV10-3
CDR3: CASSLGGLNTEAFF; DNA: TGTGCCAGCAGCTTAGGAGGGCTAAACACTGAAGCTTTCTTT; size: -; D: -; J: TRBJ1-1; V: TRBV11-3
CDR3: CASSFGGQETQYF; DNA: TGTGCCAGCAGCTTCGGGGGGCAAGAGACCCAGTACTTC; size: -; D: TRBD2; J: TRBJ2-5; V: TRBV11-2
CDR3: CASSRDTANYGYTF; DNA: TGTGCCAGCAGCAGGGACACGGCTAACTATGGCTACACCTTC; size: -; D: -; J: TRBJ1-2; V: TRBV5-4
CDR3: CASLGEKLAGVRGDNEQFF; DNA: TGTGCCAGTCTAGGGGAGAAACTAGCGGGAGTTCGGGGCGACAATGAGCAGTTCTTC; size: -; D: TRBD2; J: TRBJ2-1; V: TRBV28
CDR3: CSVGGGRNQPQHF; DNA: TGCAGCGTTGGCGGGGGCCGCAATCAGCCCCAGCATTTT; size: -; D: -; J: TRBJ1-5; V: TRBV29-1
CDR3: CASSFKRETDTQYF; DNA: TGTGCCAGCAGTTTCAAGCGGGAGACAGATACGCAGTATTTT; size: few; D: TRBD2; J: TRBJ2-3; V: TRBV27
CDR3: CASSPLGTRNTEAFF; DNA: TGTGCCAGCAGCCCTCTGGGTACGAGGAACACTGAAGCTTTCTTT; size: -; D: -; J: TRBJ1-1; V: TRBV7-2
CDR3: CASSPFGGRYEQYF; DNA: TGTGCCAGCAGCCCGTTTGGGGGGCGATACGAGCAGTACTTC; size: -; D: -; J: TRBJ2-7; V: TRBV6-5
CDR3: CASSVGIYGYTF; DNA: TGTGCCAGCAGTGTAGGGATCTATGGCTACACCTTC; size: -; D: -; J: TRBJ1-2; V: TRBV6-1
CDR3: CASASGATNEKLFF; DNA: TGTGCCAGTGCCTCAGGGGCAACTAATGAAAAACTGTTTTTT; size: -; D: -; J: TRBJ1-4; V: TRBV19
CDR3: CASSVVGWNNNEQFF; DNA: TGTGCCAGCAGCGTAGTAGGCTGGAATAACAATGAGCAGTTCTTC; size: -; D: -; J: TRBJ2-1; V: TRBV9
CDR3: CASSRPSGELFF; DNA: TGTGCCAGCAGCCGCCCGTCCGGGGAGCTGTTTTTT; size: few; D: -; J: TRBJ2-2; V: TRBV28
CDR3: CASLSPNSADTYNEQFF; DNA: TGTGCCAGCTTGAGCCCCAACTCCGCGGATACCTACAATGAGCAGTTCTTC; size: -; D: -; J: TRBJ2-1; V: TRBV28
CDR3: CASSTGTSGSPVYNEQFF; DNA: TGCGCCAGCAGCACAGGGACTAGCGGGAGCCCCGTCTACAATGAGCAGTTCTTC; size: -; D: TRBD2; J: TRBJ2-1; V: TRBV5-1
CDR3: CASSIGTSYNEQFF; DNA: TGTGCTAGCAGCATAGGGACTAGCTACAATGAGCAGTTCTTC; size: -; D: TRBD2; J: TRBJ2-1; V: TRBV7-7
CDR3: CASSPLGQGNEKLFF; DNA: TGTGCCAGCAGCCCCCTTGGACAGGGGAACGAAAAACTGTTTTTT; size: -; D: TRBD1; J: TRBJ1-4; V: TRBV6-5
CDR3: CASSDGLYNEQFF; DNA: TGTGCCAGCAGTGACGGACTGTACAATGAGCAGTTCTTC; size: -; D: -; J: TRBJ2-1; V: TRBV27
CDR3: CAISRDSRNTGELFF; DNA: TGTGCCATCAGCCGGGACTCCCGGAACACCGGGGAGCTGTTTTTT; size: -; D: -; J: TRBJ2-2; V: TRBV10-3
CDR3: CASSLRQPDLNQPQHF; DNA: TGTGCCAGCAGTTTAAGACAGCCTGACTTAAATCAGCCCCAGCATTTT; size: -; D: -; J: TRBJ1-5; V: TRBV6-6
CDR3: CASSLPREDEQYF; DNA: TGTGCCAGCAGCTTGCCGCGGGAGGACGAGCAGTACTTC; size: -; D: TRBD2; J: TRBJ2-7; V: TRBV5-4
CDR3: CASRRTGENYGYTF; DNA: TGTGCCAGCAGGCGGACAGGCGAAAACTATGGCTACACCTTC; size: once; D: TRBD1; J: TRBJ1-2; V: TRBV27
CDR3: CASRGRDFPNTEAFF; DNA: TGTGCCAGCAGGGGACGGGACTTTCCGAACACTGAAGCTTTCTTT; size: -; D: -; J: TRBJ1-1; V: TRBV5-4
CDR3: CASSGRAGETQYF; DNA: TGCGCCAGCAGCGGGAGGGCCGGGGAGACCCAGTACTTC; size: few; D: TRBD2; J: TRBJ2-5; V: TRBV5-1